The rows below give T cell receptor beta chains drawn from one sample of a study of blood T cells in healthy people across ages. Each CDR3 protein is one row after TCRdb ran MiXCR on the 5' RACE reads. The data contain 1,800,000 or so distinct CDR3 sequences, roughly two fifths of them singletons. Sequenced sample: blood. These receptors were taken from a human donor in good health. Both conserved end residues are part of each CDR3. The order of the fields is D gene, J gene, clone size, V gene, CDR3 protein, CDR3 DNA. The D gene is left open where the match is weak. Clone sizes are given selectively: once, few, many, or a class where the clone is expanded.

TRBD1	TRBJ1-5	few	TRBV10-3	CAISASGGRDQPQHF	TGTGCCATCAGTGCTTCAGGGGGTCGGGATCAGCCCCAGCATTTT
NA	TRBJ2-5	NA	TRBV6-5	CASSLNGVSPRETQYF	TGTGCCAGCAGTTTAAATGGGGTCTCCCCGAGGGAGACCCAGTACTTC
NA	TRBJ2-7	NA	TRBV10-3	CAISVGPPYEQYF	TGTGCCATCAGTGTGGGGCCGCCCTACGAGCAGTACTTC
NA	TRBJ2-7	few	TRBV6-2/TRBV6-3	CASSQNPTGTSAQYF	TGTGCCAGCAGTCAAAATCCGACAGGCACGTCAGCGCAGTACTTC
NA	TRBJ2-5	NA	TRBV29-1	CSVTGTPPETQYF	TGCAGCGTGACCGGGACACCTCCGGAGACCCAGTACTTC
TRBD1	TRBJ1-2	NA	TRBV15	CAASTNRDRGYTF	TGTGCCGCCAGCACTAACCGGGACAGAGGCTACACCTTC
NA	TRBJ1-1	many	TRBV7-9	CASRISVLTEAFF	TGTGCCAGCAGAATTTCGGTCCTCACTGAAGCTTTCTTT
NA	TRBJ1-5	NA	TRBV7-2	CASSLGQFQPQHF	TGTGCCAGCAGCTTAGGACAGTTTCAGCCCCAGCATTTT
TRBD2	TRBJ2-3	NA	TRBV20-1	CSARGSASGGSDTQYF	TGCAGTGCTAGAGGTTCCGCTAGCGGGGGTTCAGATACGCAGTATTTT
NA	TRBJ2-7	NA	TRBV10-3	CAISPAGTRLYEQYF	TGTGCCATCAGTCCCGCCGGGACCCGATTATACGAGCAGTACTTC
NA	TRBJ1-6	few	TRBV29-1	CSASEAIDSPLHF	TGCAGCGCTTCGGAAGCAATTGATTCACCCCTCCACTTT
TRBD1	TRBJ1-2	few	TRBV7-8	CASTIYYRDRGSGYGYTF	TGTGCCAGCACGATCTACTACCGGGACAGGGGATCTGGCTATGGCTACACCTTC
NA	TRBJ1-2	NA	TRBV6-5	CASSYGGAAGYGCTF	TGTGCCAGCAGTTACGGGGGGGCGGCGGGGTATGGCTGCACCTTC
TRBD2	TRBJ2-3	many	TRBV4-3	CASSPSIGAGPQGDTQYF	TGCGCCAGCAGCCCTAGCATCGGAGCGGGGCCTCAAGGAGATACGCAGTATTTT
NA	TRBJ1-2	few	TRBV6-2/TRBV6-3	CASSYSLEFDGYTF	TGTGCCAGCAGTTACTCACTTGAGTTCGATGGCTACACCTTC
TRBD1	TRBJ2-5	many	TRBV18	CASSPQGRETQYF	TGTGCCAGCAGCCCACAGGGGCGGGAGACCCAGTACTTC
NA	TRBJ1-2	few	TRBV4-3	CASSQVFGADYGYTF	TGCGCCAGCAGCCAAGTCTTCGGGGCAGACTATGGCTACACCTTC
NA	TRBJ2-3	few	TRBV24-1	CATSDLGATDTQYF	TGTGCCACCAGTGATTTGGGGGCCACAGATACGCAGTATTTT
NA	TRBJ2-3	NA	TRBV20-1	CSASYIGADTQYF	TGCAGTGCTAGTTACATCGGGGCAGATACGCAGTATTTT
NA	TRBJ2-1	few	TRBV20-1	CSAAHLGRDGDTYNEQFF	TGCAGTGCTGCCCACTTGGGGAGGGACGGGGACACCTACAATGAGCAGTTCTTC
TRBD2	TRBJ2-7	NA	TRBV6-6	CASSRLAGGTEQYF	TGTGCCAGCAGTAGGCTAGCGGGGGGGACCGAGCAGTACTTC
TRBD1	TRBJ1-1	NA	TRBV16	CASSQSDGRGRAFF	TGTGCCAGCAGCCAATCGGATGGCAGGGGGAGAGCTTTCTTT
NA	TRBJ1-5	NA	TRBV7-6	CASSFRQRSNQPQHF	TGTGCCAGCAGCTTTAGACAGCGTAGCAATCAGCCCCAGCATTTT
TRBD1	TRBJ2-5	NA	TRBV20-1	CRVKQGGQETQYF	TGCAGGGTTAAACAGGGGGGCCAAGAGACCCAGTACTTC
TRBD1	TRBJ2-5	NA	TRBV20-1	CSASQDRAPETQYF	TGCAGTGCTTCCCAGGACAGGGCACCAGAGACCCAGTACTTC
NA	TRBJ1-5	NA	TRBV7-2	CASTRGASNQPQHF	TGTGCCAGCACCCGTGGGGCCAGCAATCAGCCCCAGCATTTT
TRBD1	TRBJ1-5	once	TRBV4-1	CVSSQSTGAPVNQPQHF	TGCGTCAGCAGCCAATCCACAGGGGCGCCGGTTAATCAGCCCCAGCATTTT
NA	TRBJ1-2	many	TRBV6-5	CASSYSRGDGYTF	TGTGCCAGCAGTTACTCAAGGGGAGATGGCTACACCTTC
NA	TRBJ1-5	NA	TRBV13	CASSFRGLRRNQPQHF	TGTGCCAGCAGCTTCCGAGGCCTCCGGCGCAATCAGCCCCAGCATTTT
NA	TRBJ1-2	NA	TRBV20-1	CSASLTAYVYTF	TGCAGTGCTAGTTTGACAGCCTATGTCTACACCTTC
TRBD2	TRBJ2-3	NA	TRBV20-1	CSASERGAADTQYF	TGCAGTGCTAGCGAGCGGGGGGCCGCAGATACGCAGTATTTT
NA	TRBJ2-1	few	TRBV2	CASSLYAGSQFF	TGTGCCAGCAGTCTTTACGCCGGTAGTCAGTTCTTC
NA	TRBJ1-2	NA	TRBV4-1	CASSQDQETYGYTF	TGCGCCAGCAGCCAAGATCAGGAAACTTATGGCTACACCTTC
NA	TRBJ1-4	NA	TRBV12-3/TRBV12-4	CASSLAGVTEKLFF	TGTGCCAGCAGTTTAGCAGGGGTTACTGAAAAACTGTTTTTT
TRBD1	TRBJ1-2	NA	TRBV6-5	CASSPIGQGSYGYTF	TGTGCCAGCAGTCCCATCGGACAGGGAAGCTATGGCTACACCTTC
TRBD2	TRBJ2-1	NA	TRBV5-1	CASSLMLAGGLGEQFF	TGCGCCAGCAGCCTCATGCTAGCGGGGGGACTTGGTGAGCAGTTCTTC
NA	TRBJ2-5	few	TRBV5-6	CASSLGRGAQSETQYF	TGTGCCAGCAGCTTGGGTCGGGGGGCGCAGTCGGAGACCCAGTACTTC
NA	TRBJ2-7	NA	TRBV6-1	CASRNPGDYEQYF	TGTGCCAGCAGAAACCCAGGGGATTACGAGCAGTACTTC
NA	TRBJ2-6	NA	TRBV15	CATSRDPGSGANVPTF	TGTGCCACCAGCAGAGACCCAGGGTCTGGGGCCAACGTCCCGACTTTC
NA	TRBJ1-4	few	TRBV4-2	CASSRTGRAPGDEKLFF	TGTGCCAGCAGCCGCACGGGTCGAGCGCCTGGAGATGAAAAACTGTTTTTT
NA	TRBJ2-7	few	TRBV10-3	CAISEIGVSYEQYF	TGTGCCATCAGTGAGATAGGGGTCTCCTACGAGCAGTACTTC
TRBD2	TRBJ2-7	NA	TRBV20-1	CSAPDQVAGGYEQYF	TGCAGTGCTCCCGATCAGGTAGCGGGGGGGTACGAGCAGTACTTC
TRBD2	TRBJ2-1	NA	TRBV6-5	CASSQLAGSNNEQFF	TGTGCCAGCAGTCAACTAGCGGGCTCGAACAATGAGCAGTTCTTC
TRBD1	TRBJ2-5	few	TRBV24-1	CATGTGRRHRETQYF	TGTGCCACCGGGACAGGGAGACGACATCGAGAGACCCAGTACTTC
NA	TRBJ2-4	NA	TRBV12-3/TRBV12-4	CASSFGQGWREQYF	TGTGCCAGCAGTTTCGGACAGGGCTGGCGGGAGCAGTACTTC
NA	TRBJ1-2	NA	TRBV30	CAWSKGFSYGYTF	TGTGCCTGGAGTAAAGGGTTCAGCTATGGCTACACCTTC
NA	TRBJ1-4	NA	TRBV7-8	CASSRYPGTNEKLFF	TGTGCCAGCAGCCGATACCCGGGCACTAATGAAAAACTGTTTTTT
TRBD2	TRBJ2-3	few	TRBV4-1	CASSQASGGDTQYF	TGCGCCAGCAGCCAAGCTAGCGGGGGTGATACGCAGTATTTT
TRBD1	TRBJ2-5	NA	TRBV27	CASGPRQGETQYF	TGTGCCAGCGGACCAAGACAGGGTGAGACCCAGTACTTC
TRBD1	TRBJ1-1	few	TRBV20-1	CSARGNRGLMNTEAFF	TGCAGTGCTAGAGGGAACAGGGGGCTAATGAACACTGAAGCTTTCTTT